This T cell receptor (beta chain) was retrieved from a study of blood T cell repertoires in COVID-19. On the study more broadly: The study drew acute and convalescent COVID-19 samples from the United States, Italy and Spain. Sources were T cells, B-cell-depleted T cells, or PBMCs; the material itself was cDNA or gDNA.

V shed 8 bases and J shed 3 bases, with 13 bases lying between them. Per germline, CDR1 MNHEY and CDR2 SVGAGI. This CDR3 has 13 amino acids. As handled by the study authors: Estimates of nucleated cell counts were drawn from the amplification of reference gene primers. The protocol was immunoSEQ multiplex PCR, while the TCRdb copy is restricted to in-frame clones and leaves out a portion. The V and J calls and the clone size are those of that table, but D and trimming were determined from the DNA. The sample includes 230,000 or so clones, roughly 84% of them seen just once. Source material: peripheral blood. This receptor was obtained from a woman aged 40 to 50 who had recovered from COVID-19. This rearrangement joins TRBV6-5 to TRBJ2-5, with D possibly TRBD1 on 5 matching bases. The CDR3 DNA follows: TGTGCCAGCTCCACCAGGGTAGAAGAGACCCAGTACTTC. Encoded protein: CASSTRVEETQYF.